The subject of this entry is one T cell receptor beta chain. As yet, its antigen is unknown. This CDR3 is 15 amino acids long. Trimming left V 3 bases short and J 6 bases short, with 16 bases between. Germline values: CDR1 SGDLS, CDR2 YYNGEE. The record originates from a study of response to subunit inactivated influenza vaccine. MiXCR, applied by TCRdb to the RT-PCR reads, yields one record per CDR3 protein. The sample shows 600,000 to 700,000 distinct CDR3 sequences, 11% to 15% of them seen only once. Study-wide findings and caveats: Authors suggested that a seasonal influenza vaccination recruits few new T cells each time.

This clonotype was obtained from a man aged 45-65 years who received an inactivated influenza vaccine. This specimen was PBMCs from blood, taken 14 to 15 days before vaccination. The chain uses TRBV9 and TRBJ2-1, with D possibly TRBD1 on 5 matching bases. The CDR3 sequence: CASSEQEARGNEQFF. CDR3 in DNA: TGTGCCAGCAGCGAACAGGAAGCTAGAGGCAATGAGCAGTTCTTC.